This TCR beta chain was sequenced in a study of T cell changes during pregnancy in multiple sclerosis. The method was immunoSEQ multiplex PCR; TCRdb's version includes in-frame clones alone and lacks a portion of them. The sample yields roughly 50,000 clones, over 80% seen once. In germline, CDR1 is KGHSH, CDR2 LQKENI. Trimming stripped 4 bases from V and 5 bases from J, with 20 bases between. The CDR3 contains 17 residues. The sequenced sample was CD4+ T cells from peripheral blood mononuclear cells, obtained in the third trimester of pregnancy. The V and J genes are TRBV18 and TRBJ1-4, with D uncertain. This TCR came from a female donor with multiple sclerosis, enrolled in a pregnancy study. Written as DNA, the CDR3 is TGTGCCAGCTCACGGGAGTCTCAAGCTCAGGCAAATGAAAAACTGTTTTTT. It codes for CASSRESQAQANEKLFF.